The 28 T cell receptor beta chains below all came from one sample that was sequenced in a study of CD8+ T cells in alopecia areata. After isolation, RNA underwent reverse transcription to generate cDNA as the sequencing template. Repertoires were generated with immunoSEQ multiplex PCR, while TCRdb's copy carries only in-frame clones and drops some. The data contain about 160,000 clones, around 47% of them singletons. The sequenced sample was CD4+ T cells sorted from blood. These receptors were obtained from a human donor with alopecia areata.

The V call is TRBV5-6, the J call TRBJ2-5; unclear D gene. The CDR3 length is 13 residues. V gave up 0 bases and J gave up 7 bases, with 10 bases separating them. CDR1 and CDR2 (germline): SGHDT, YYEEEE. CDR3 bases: TGTGCCAGCAGCTTGGTAGAAAGGCTGACCCAGTACTTC. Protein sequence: CASSLVERLTQYF.

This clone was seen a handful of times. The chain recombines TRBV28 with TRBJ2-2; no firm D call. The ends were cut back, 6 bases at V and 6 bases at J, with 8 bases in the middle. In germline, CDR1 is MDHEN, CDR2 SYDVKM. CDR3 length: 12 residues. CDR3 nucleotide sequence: TGTGCCAGCAGGGTGTCGGCCGGGGAGCTGTTTTTT. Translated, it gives CASRVSAGELFF.

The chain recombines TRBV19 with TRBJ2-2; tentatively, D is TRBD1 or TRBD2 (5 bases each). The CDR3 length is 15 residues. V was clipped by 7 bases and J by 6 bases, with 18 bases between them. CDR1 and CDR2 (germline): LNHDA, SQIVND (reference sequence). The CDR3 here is CASIPGTIVPGELFF. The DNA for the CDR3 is TGTGCCAGTATCCCCGGGACCATCGTCCCCGGGGAGCTGTTTTTT. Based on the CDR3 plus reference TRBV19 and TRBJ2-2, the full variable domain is DGGITQSPKYLFRKEGQNVTLSCEQNLNHDAMYWYRQDPGQGLRLIYYSQIVNDFQKGDIAEGYSVSREKKESFPLTVTSAQKNPTAFYLCASIPGTIVPGELFFGEGSRLTVL.

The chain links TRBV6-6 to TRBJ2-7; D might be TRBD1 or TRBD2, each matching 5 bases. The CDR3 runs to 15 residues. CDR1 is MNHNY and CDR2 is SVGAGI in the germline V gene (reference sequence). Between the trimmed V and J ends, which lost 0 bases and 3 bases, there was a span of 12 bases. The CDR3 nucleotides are TGTGCCAGCAGTTACTCGGGCCCAGGGAGCTACGAGCAGTACTTC. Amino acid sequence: CASSYSGPGSYEQYF.

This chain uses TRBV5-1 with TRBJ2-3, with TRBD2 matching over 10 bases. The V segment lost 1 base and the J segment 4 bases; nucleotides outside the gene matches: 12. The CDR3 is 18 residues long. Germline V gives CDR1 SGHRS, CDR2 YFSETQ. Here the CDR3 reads CASSLFSGRARTADTQYF. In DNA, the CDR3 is TGCGCCAGCAGCTTGTTCAGCGGGAGGGCAAGAACCGCAGATACGCAGTATTTT.

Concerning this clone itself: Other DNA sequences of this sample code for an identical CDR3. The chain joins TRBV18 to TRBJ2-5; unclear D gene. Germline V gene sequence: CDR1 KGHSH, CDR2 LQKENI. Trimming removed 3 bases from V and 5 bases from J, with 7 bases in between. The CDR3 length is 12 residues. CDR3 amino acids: CASSPKRETQYF. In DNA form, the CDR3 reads TGTGCCAGCTCACCTAAAAGGGAGACCCAGTACTTC. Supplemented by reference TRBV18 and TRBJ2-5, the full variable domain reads NAGVMQNPRHLVRRRGQEARLRCSPMKGHSHVYWYRQLPEEGLKFMVYLQKENIIDESGMPKERFSAEFPKEGPSILRIQQVVRGDSAAYFCASSPKRETQYFGPGTRLLVL.

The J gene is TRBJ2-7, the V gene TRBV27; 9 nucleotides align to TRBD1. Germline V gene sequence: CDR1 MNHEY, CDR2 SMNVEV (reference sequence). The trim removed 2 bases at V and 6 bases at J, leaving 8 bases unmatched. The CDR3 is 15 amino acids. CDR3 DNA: TGTGCCAGCAGTTTAGCGGGACAGGGTTTCGCCGAGCAGTACTTC. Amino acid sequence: CASSLAGQGFAEQYF.

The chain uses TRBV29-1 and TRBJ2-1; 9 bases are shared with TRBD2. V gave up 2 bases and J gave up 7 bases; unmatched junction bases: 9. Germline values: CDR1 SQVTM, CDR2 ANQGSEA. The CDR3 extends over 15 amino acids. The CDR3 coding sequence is TGCAGCGTTGAACGACTAGCGGTACTAGGGAATGAGCAGTTCTTC. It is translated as CSVERLAVLGNEQFF.

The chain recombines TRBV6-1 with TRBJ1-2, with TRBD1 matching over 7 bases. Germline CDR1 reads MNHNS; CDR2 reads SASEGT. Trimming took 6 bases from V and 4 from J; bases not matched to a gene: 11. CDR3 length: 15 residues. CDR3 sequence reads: CASSGTATASYGYTF. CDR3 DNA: TGTGCCAGCAGCGGGACAGCTACCGCCTCCTATGGCTACACCTTC.

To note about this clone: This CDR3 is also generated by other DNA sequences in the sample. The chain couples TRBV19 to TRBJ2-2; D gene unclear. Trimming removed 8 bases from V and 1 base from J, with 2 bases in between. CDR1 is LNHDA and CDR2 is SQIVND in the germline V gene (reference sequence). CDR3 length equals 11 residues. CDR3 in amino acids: CASGNTGELFF. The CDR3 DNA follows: TGTGCCAGTGGGAACACCGGGGAGCTGTTTTTT.

CDR3 DNA: TGTGCCAGCAGTATGACAGGGGGCACAGATACGCAGTATTTT. Translation gives CASSMTGGTDTQYF. The chain uses TRBV28 and TRBJ2-3; 8 bases are shared with TRBD1. The CDR3 totals 14 residues. Per germline, CDR1 MDHEN and CDR2 SYDVKM. The trim removed 5 bases at V and 1 base at J, leaving 2 bases unmatched. Filled out from reference TRBV28 and TRBJ2-3, the complete variable domain reads DVKVTQSSRYLVKRTGEKVFLECVQDMDHENMFWYRQDPGLGLRLIYFSYDVKMKEKGDIPEGYSVSREKKERFSLILESASTNQTSMYLCASSMTGGTDTQYFGPGTRLTVL.

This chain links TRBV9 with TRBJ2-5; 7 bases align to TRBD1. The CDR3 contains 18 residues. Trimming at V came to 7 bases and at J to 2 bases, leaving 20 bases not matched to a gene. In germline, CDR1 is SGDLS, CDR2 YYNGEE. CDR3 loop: CASHVLLGSGTDQETQYF. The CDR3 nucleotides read TGTGCCAGCCATGTCTTATTAGGAAGTGGGACAGATCAAGAGACCCAGTACTTC. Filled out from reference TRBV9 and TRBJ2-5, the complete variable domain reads DSGVTQTPKHLITATGQRVTLRCSPRSGDLSVYWYQQSLDQGLQFLIQYYNGEERAKGNILERFSAQQFPDLHSELNLSSLELGDSALYFCASHVLLGSGTDQETQYFGPGTRLLVL.

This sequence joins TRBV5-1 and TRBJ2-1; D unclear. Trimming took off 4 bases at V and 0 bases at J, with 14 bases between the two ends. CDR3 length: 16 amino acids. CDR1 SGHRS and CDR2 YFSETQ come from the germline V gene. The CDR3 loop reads CASSMVAVSSYNEQFF. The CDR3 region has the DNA TGCGCCAGCAGCATGGTCGCGGTGAGCTCCTACAATGAGCAGTTCTTC.

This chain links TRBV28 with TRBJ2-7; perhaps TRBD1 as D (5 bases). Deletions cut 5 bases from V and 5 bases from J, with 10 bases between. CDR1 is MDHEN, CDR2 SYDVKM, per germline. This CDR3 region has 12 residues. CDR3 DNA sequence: TGTGCCAGCAGTCAAGCAGGGAACGAGCAGTACTTC. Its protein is CASSQAGNEQYF. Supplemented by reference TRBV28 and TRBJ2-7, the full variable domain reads DVKVTQSSRYLVKRTGEKVFLECVQDMDHENMFWYRQDPGLGLRLIYFSYDVKMKEKGDIPEGYSVSREKKERFSLILESASTNQTSMYLCASSQAGNEQYFGPGTRLTVT.

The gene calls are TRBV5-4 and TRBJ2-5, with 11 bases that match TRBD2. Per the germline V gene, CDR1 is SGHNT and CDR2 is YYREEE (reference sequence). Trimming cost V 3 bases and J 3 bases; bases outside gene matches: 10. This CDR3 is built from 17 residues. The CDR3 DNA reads TGTGCCAGCAGCTCCAAAATTTATAGCGGGGGGGAAGAGACCCAGTACTTC. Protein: CASSSKIYSGGEETQYF. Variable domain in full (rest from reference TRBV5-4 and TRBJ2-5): ETGVTQSPTHLIKTRGQQVTLRCSSQSGHNTVSWYQQALGQGPQFIFQYYREEENGRGNFPPRFSGLQFPNYSSELNVNALELDDSALYLCASSSKIYSGGEETQYFGPGTRLLVL.

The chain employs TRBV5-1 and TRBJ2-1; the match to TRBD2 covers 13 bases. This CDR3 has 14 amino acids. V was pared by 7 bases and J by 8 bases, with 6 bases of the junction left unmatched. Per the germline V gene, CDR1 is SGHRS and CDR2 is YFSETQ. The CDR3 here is CASFTSGRGDEQFF. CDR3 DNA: TGCGCCAGCTTTACTAGCGGGAGGGGAGATGAGCAGTTCTTC. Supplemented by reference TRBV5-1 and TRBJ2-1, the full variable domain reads KAGVTQTPRYLIKTRGQQVTLSCSPISGHRSVSWYQQTPGQGLQFLFEYFSETQRNKGNFPGRFSGRQFSNSRSEMNVSTLELGDSALYLCASFTSGRGDEQFFGPGTRLTVL.

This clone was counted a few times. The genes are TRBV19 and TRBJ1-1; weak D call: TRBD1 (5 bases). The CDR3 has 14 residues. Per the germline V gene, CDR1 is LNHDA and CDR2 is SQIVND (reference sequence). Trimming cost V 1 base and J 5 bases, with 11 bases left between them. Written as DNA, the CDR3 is TGTGCCAGTAGTATAGTGGGCCGGGGGACTGAAGCTTTCTTT. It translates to CASSIVGRGTEAFF. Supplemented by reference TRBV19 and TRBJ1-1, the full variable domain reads DGGITQSPKYLFRKEGQNVTLSCEQNLNHDAMYWYRQDPGQGLRLIYYSQIVNDFQKGDIAEGYSVSREKKESFPLTVTSAQKNPTAFYLCASSIVGRGTEAFFGQGTRLTVV.

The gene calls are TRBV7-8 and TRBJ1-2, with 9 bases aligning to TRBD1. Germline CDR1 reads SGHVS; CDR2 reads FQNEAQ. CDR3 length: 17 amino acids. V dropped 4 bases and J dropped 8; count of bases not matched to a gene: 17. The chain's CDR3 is CASSSHSTPGQGSGYTF. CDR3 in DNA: TGTGCCAGCAGCTCCCACTCGACACCGGGACAGGGATCCGGCTACACCTTC. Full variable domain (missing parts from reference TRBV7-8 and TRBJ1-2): GAGVSQSPRYKVAKRGQDVALRCDPISGHVSLFWYQQALGQGPEFLTYFQNEAQLDKSGLPSDRFFAERPEGSVSTLKIQRTQQEDSAVYLCASSSHSTPGQGSGYTFGSGTRLTVV.

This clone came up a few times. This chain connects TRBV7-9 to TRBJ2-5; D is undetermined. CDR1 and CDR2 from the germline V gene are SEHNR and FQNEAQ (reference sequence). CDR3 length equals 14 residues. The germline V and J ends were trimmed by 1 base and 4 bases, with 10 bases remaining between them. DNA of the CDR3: TGTGCCAGCAGCTTAGTGGCCCAGTTAGAGACCCAGTACTTC. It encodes CASSLVAQLETQYF.

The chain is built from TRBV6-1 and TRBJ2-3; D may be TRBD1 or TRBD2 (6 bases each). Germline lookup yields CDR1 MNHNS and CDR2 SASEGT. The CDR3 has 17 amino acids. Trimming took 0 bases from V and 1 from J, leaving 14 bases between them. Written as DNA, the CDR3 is TGTGCCAGCAGTGAAGCGGTAAGGGGGGCCGGCACAGATACGCAGTATTTT. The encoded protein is CASSEAVRGAGTDTQYF.

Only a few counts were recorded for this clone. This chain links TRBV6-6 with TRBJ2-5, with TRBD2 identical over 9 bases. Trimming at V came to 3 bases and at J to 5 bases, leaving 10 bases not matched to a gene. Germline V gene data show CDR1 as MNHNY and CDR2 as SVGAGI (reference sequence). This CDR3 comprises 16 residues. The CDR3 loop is CASSYGVAGVMETQYF. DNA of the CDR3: TGTGCCAGCAGTTATGGGGTAGCGGGAGTGATGGAGACCCAGTACTTC.

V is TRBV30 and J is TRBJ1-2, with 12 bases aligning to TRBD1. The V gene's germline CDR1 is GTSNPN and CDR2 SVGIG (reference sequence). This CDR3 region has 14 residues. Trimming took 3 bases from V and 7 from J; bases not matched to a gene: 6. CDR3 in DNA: TGTGCCTGGAGACACCGGGACAGGGGGCTTGGCTACACCTTC. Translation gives CAWRHRDRGLGYTF.

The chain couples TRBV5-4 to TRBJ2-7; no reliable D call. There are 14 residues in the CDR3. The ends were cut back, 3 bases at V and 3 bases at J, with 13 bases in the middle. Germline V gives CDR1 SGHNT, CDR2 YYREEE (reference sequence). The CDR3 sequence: CASSSGGFDYEQYF. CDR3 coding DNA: TGTGCCAGCAGCTCCGGTGGCTTCGACTACGAGCAGTACTTC.

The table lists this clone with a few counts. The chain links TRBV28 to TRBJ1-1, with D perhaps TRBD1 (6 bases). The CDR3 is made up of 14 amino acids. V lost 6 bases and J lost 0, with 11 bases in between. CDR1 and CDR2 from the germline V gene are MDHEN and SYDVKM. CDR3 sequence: CASRRGTLNTEAFF. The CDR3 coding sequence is TGTGCCAGCAGACGAGGGACACTGAACACTGAAGCTTTCTTT.

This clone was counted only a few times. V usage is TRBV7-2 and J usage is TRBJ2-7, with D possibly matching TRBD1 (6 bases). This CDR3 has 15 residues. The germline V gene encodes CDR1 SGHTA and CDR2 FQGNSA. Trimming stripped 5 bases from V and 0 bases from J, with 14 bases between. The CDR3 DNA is TGTGCCAGCAGCGCCTACAGGGTTCCCTCCTACGAGCAGTACTTC. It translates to CASSAYRVPSYEQYF.

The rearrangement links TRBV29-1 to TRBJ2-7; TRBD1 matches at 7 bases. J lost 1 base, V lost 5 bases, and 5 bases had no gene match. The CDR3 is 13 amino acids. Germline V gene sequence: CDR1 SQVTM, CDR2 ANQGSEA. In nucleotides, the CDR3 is TGCAGCGTTACAGGGGTTTCGTCCTACGAGCAGTACTTC. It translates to CSVTGVSSYEQYF.

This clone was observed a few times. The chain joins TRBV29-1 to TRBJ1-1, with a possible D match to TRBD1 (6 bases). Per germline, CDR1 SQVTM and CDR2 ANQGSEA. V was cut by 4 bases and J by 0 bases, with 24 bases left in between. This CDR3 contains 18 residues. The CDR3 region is CSVGWWGQGIRVNTEAFF. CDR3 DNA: TGCAGCGTTGGATGGTGGGGTCAGGGGATAAGGGTGAACACTGAAGCTTTCTTT.

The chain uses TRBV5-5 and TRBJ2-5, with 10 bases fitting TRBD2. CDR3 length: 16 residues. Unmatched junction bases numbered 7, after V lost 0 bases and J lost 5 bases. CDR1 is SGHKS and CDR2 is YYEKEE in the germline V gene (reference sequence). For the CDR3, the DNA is TGTGCCAGCAGCTTGGCTAGCGGGAGTTCGGTGGAGACCCAGTACTTC. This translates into CASSLASGSSVETQYF.